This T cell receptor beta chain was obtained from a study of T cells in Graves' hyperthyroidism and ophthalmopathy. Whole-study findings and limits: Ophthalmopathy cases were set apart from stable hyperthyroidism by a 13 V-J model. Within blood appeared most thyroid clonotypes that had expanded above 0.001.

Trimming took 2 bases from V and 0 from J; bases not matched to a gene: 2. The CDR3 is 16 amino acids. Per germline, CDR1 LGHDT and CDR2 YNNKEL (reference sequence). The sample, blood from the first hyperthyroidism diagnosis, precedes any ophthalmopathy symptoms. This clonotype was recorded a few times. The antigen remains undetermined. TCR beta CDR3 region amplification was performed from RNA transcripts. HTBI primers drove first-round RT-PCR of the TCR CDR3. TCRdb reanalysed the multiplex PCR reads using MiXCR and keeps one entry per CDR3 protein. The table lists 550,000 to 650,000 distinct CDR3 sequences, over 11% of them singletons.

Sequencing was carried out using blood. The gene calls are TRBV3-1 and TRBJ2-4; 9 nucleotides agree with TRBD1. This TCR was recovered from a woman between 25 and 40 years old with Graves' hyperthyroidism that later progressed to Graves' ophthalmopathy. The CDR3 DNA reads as TGTGCCAGCAGCCAACTACAGGGGGCAGCCAAAAACATTCAGTACTTC. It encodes CASSQLQGAAKNIQYF.